This T cell receptor beta chain was observed in a study of lymphopenia after photon versus proton radiotherapy (dated by TCRdb to between 2018 and 2020). The study in broad terms: The immunological effects of photon versus proton radiation therapy were compared in patients with gastrointestinal tumors who developed high-grade lymphopenia. A cohort of some 20 patients with gastrointestinal tumors who received either photon or proton therapy and subsequently developed lymphopenia was included. The study was designed to characterize how the impact on the immune system differs between the two radiation modalities. Results and caveats for the whole study, not just this receptor: After the lymphocyte count nadir, photon-treated repertoires showed oligoclonal expansion, especially of CD8+ Temra cells, which drove the drop in diversity. The survival association was assessed only in patients who died, and better survival with proton therapy was presented by the authors as a possibility rather than a demonstrated result. Relative stability during treatment was observed in proton-treated patients, whereas loss of naive T cells and TCR diversity and gain of effector/memory populations were observed in photon-treated patients. Across the cohort, an inverse correlation was found between a larger post-nadir drop in TCR diversity and overall survival time among patients who died.

Library preparation used the immunoSEQ multiplex PCR assay. Alongside multiparametric flow cytometry, deep sequencing of rearranged TCR beta loci was used to profile the T cell repertoires. The clones in this table, taken by TCRdb from immuneACCESS, are in-frame only. Not every clone is retained; where verified, under half of the shortfall comes from an unresolved V gene, and the cause of the rest is unknown. This sample lists around 29,000 clones; nearly 85% were detected once. The ten largest account for about 15% of the sample. This clone was detected a few times. This clone's antigen is unknown. Base-call qualities are not available, and no considerably larger clone is one nucleotide away. The germline V gene gives CDR1 as LGHNA and CDR2 as YSLEER. Spanning cysteine to phenylalanine, the CDR3 consists of 17 amino acids. CDR3 DNA is the only sequence kept; it has 51 bases, read in frame from the first base. Trimming takes 1 base from V and 4 bases from J, and the germline ends sit 17 bases apart.

The source material was peripheral blood, sampled from a patient treated with proton-based radiotherapy. The clonotype originates from an older woman with pancreatic cancer. The rearrangement combines TRBV4-3 with TRBJ2-1; the D call is possibly TRBD1 or TRBD2, each sharing 5 bases. The CDR3 corresponds to CASSQGSMGPIYNEQFF. The DNA sequence is as follows: TGCGCCAGCAGCCAAGGGTCAATGGGACCTATTTACAATGAGCAGTTCTTC.